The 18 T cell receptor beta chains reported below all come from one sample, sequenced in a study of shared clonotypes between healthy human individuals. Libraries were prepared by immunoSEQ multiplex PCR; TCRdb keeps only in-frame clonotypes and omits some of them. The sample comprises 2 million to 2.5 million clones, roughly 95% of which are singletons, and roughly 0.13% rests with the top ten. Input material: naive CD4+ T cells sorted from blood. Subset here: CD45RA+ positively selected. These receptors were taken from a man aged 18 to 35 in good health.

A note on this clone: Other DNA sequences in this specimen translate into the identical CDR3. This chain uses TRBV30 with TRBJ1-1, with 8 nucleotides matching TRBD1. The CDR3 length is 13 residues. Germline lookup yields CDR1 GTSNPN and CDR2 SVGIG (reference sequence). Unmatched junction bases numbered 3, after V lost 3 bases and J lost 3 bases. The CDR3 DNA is TGTGCCTGGAGCGACAGGGGAGACACTGAAGCTTTCTTT. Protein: CAWSDRGDTEAFF.

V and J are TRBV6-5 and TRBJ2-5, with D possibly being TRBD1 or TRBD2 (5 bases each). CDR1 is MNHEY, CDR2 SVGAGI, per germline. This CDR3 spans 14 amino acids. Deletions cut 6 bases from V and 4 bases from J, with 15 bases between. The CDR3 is CASRPGAPGETQYF. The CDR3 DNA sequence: TGTGCCAGCAGGCCCGGGGCCCCCGGAGAGACCCAGTACTTC.

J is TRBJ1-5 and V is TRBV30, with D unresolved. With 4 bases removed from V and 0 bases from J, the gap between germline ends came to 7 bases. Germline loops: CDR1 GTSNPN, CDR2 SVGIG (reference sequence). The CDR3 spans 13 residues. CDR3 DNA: TGTGCCTGGAACGGATATAGCAATCAGCCCCAGCATTTT. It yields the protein CAWNGYSNQPQHF. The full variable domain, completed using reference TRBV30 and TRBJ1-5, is SQTIHQWPATLVQPVGSPLSLECTVEGTSNPNLYWYRQAAGRGLQLLFYSVGIGQISSEVPQNLSASRPQDRQFILSSKKLLLSDSGFYLCAWNGYSNQPQHFGDGTRLSIL.

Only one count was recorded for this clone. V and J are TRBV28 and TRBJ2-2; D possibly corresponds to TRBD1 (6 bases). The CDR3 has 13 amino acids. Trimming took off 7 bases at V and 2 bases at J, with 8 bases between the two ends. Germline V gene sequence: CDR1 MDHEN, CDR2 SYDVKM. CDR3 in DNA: TGTGCCAGCAAGGACAGAAACACCGGGGAGCTGTTTTTT. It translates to CASKDRNTGELFF.

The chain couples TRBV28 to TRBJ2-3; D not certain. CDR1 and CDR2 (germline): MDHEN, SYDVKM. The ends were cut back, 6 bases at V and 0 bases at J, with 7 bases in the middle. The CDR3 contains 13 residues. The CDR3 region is CASRGSSTDTQYF. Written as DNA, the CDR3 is TGTGCCAGCAGAGGTTCTAGCACAGATACGCAGTATTTT.

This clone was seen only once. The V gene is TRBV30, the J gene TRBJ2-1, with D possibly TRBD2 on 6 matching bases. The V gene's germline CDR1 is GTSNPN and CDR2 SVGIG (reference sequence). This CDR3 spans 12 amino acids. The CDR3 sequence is CAGGYKGYEQFF. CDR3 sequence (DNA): TGTGCGGGAGGCTATAAGGGCTATGAGCAGTTCTTC.

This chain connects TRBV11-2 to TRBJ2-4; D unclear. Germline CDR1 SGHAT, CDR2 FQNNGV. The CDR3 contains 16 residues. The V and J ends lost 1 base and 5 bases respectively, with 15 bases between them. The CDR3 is CASSLGTLTRQNIQYF. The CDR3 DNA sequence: TGTGCCAGCAGCTTAGGGACCCTGACCCGGCAAAACATTCAGTACTTC.

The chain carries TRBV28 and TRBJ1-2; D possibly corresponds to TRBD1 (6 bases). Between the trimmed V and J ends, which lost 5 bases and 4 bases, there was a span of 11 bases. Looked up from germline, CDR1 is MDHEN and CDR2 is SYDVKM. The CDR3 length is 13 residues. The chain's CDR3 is CASSPQGGYGYTF. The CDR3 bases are TGTGCCAGCAGTCCACAGGGCGGCTATGGCTACACCTTC.

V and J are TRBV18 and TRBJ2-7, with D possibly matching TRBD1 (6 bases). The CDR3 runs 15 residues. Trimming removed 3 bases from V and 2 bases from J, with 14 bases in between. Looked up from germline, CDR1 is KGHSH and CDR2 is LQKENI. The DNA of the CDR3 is TGTGCCAGCTCACCTACAGGGTACGTTCCCTACGAGCAGTACTTC. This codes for CASSPTGYVPYEQYF.

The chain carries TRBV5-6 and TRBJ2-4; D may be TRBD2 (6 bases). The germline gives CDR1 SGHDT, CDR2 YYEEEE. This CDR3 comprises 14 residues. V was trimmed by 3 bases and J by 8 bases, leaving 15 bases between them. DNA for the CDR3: TGTGCCAGCAGCTCTTCTCGCGGGATGTACATTCAGTACTTC. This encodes CASSSSRGMYIQYF.

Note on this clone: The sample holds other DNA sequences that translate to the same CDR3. DNA for the CDR3: TGTGCCAGCAGTGACCGGGGGGCCGGCGAAAAACTGTTTTTT. The encoded protein is CASSDRGAGEKLFF. This sequence joins TRBV6-1 and TRBJ1-4, with D maybe TRBD1 (6 bases). Looked up from germline, CDR1 is MNHNS and CDR2 is SASEGT. The CDR3 runs 14 residues. Trimming stripped 3 bases from V and 8 bases from J, with 13 bases between.

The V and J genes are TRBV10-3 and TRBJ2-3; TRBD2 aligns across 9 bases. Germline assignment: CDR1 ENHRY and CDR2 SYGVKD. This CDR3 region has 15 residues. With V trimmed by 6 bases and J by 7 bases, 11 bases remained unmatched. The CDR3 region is CAIRPRGGEGNTQYF. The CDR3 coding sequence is TGTGCCATCAGACCACGCGGGGGGGAAGGAAATACGCAGTATTTT.

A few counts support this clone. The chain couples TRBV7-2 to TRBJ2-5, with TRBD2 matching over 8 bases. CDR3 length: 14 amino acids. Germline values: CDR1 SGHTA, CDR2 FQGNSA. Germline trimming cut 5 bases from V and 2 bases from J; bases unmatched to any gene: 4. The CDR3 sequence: CASSRTSLQETQYF. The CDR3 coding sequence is TGTGCCAGCAGCAGGACTAGCCTACAAGAGACCCAGTACTTC.

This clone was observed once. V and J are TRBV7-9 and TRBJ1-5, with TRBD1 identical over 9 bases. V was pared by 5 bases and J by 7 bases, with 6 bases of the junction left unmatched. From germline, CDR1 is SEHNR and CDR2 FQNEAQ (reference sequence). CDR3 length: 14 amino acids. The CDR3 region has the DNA TGTGCCAGCAGCCGGACAGGGGTGGACCAGCCCCAGCATTTT. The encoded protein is CASSRTGVDQPQHF.

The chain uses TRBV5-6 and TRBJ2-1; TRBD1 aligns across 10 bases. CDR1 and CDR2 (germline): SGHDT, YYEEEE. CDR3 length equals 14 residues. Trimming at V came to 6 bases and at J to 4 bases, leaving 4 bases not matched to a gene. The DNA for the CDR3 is TGTGCCAGCACCAGGGACAGGGGTTACAATGAGCAGTTCTTC. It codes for CASTRDRGYNEQFF.

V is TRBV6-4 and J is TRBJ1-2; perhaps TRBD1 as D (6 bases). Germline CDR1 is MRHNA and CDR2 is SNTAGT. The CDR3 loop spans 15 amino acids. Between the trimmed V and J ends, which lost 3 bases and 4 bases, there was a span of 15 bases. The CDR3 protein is CASSESGGAPYGYTF. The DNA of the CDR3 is TGTGCCAGCAGTGAATCGGGGGGCGCACCCTATGGCTACACCTTC.

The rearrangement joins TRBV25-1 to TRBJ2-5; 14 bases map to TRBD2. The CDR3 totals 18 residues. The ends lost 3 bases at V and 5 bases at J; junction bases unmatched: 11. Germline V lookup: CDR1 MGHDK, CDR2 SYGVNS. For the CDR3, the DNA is TGTGCCAGCAGTGACGTGCCCGGGACTAGCGGGGGTTCGGAGACCCAGTACTTC. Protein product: CASSDVPGTSGGSETQYF.

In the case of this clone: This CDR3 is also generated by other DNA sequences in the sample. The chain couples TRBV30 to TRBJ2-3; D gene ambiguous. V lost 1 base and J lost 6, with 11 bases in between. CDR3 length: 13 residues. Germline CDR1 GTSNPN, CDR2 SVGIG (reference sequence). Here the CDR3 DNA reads TGTGCCTGGAGTGCTCGACGTGGTGATACGCAGTATTTT. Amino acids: CAWSARRGDTQYF.